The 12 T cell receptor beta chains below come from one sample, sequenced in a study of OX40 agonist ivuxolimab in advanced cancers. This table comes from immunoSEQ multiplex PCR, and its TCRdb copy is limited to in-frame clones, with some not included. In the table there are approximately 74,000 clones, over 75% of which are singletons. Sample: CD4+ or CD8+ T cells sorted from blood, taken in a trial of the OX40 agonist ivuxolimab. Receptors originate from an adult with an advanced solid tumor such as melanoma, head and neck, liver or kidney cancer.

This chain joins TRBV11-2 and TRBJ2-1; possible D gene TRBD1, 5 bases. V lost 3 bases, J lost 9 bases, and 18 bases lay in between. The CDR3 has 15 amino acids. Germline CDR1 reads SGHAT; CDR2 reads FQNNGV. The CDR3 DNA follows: TGTGCCAGCAGCTTTGGGTCTAGGGGCCCAGGTGAGCAGTTCTTC. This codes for CASSFGSRGPGEQFF.

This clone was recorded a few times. The CDR3 nucleotides are TGTGCCAGCAGCACCTCCGGGACACCAGCGCAGCCCCAGCATTTT. This gives the protein CASSTSGTPAQPQHF. V is TRBV9 and J is TRBJ1-5, with D perhaps matching TRBD1 (6 bases). The CDR3 covers 15 residues. Trimming stripped 4 bases from V and 7 bases from J, with 18 bases between. CDR1 is SGDLS, CDR2 YYNGEE, per germline.

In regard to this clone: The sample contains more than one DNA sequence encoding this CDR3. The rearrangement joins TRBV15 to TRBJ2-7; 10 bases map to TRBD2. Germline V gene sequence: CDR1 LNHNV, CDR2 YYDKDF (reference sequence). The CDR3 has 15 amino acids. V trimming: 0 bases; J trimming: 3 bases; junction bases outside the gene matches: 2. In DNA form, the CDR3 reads TGTGCCACCAGCAGAGAGAGGACTAGCGGCTACGAGCAGTACTTC. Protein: CATSRERTSGYEQYF. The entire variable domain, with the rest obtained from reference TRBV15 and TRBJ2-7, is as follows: DAMVIQNPRYQVTQFGKPVTLSCSQTLNHNVMYWYQQKSSQAPKLLFHYYDKDFNNEADTPDNFQSRRPNTSFCFLDIRSPGLGDTAMYLCATSRERTSGYEQYFGPGTRLTVT.

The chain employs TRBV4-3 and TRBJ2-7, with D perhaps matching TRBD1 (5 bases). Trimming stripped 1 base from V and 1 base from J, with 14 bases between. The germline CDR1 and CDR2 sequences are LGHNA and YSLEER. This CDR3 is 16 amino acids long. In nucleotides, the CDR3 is TGCGCCAGCAGCCAAGTGGTGGGTCAGGGTTCCTACGAGCAGTACTTC. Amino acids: CASSQVVGQGSYEQYF.

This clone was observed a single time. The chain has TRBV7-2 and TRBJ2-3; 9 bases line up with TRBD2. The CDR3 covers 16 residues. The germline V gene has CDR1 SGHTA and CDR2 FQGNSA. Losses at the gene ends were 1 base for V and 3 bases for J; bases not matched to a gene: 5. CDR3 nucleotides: TGTGCCAGCAGCTTAGTGGCGGGGGGGAGGACAGATACGCAGTATTTT. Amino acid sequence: CASSLVAGGRTDTQYF. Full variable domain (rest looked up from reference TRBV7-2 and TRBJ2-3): GAGVSQSPSNKVTEKGKDVELRCDPISGHTALYWYRQSLGQGLEFLIYFQGNSAPDKSGLPSDRFSAERTGGSVSTLTIQRTQQEDSAVYLCASSLVAGGRTDTQYFGPGTRLTVL.

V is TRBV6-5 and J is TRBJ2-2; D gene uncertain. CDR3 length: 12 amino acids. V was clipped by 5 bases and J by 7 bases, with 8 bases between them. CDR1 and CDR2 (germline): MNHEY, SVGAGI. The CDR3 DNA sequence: TGTGCCAGCAGTCCCAGTCTCGGGGAGCTGTTTTTT. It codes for CASSPSLGELFF.

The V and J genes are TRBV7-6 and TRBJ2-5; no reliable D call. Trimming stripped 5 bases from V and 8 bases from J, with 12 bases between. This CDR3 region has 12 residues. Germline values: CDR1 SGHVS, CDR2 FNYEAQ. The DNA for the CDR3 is TGTGCCAGCAGCCCCCTGGCCGTTACCCAGTACTTC. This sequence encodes CASSPLAVTQYF. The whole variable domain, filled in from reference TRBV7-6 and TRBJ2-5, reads GAGVSQSPRYKVTKRGQDVALRCDPISGHVSLYWYRQALGQGPEFLTYFNYEAQQDKSGLPNDRFSAERPEGSISTLTIQRTEQRDSAMYRCASSPLAVTQYFGPGTRLLVL.

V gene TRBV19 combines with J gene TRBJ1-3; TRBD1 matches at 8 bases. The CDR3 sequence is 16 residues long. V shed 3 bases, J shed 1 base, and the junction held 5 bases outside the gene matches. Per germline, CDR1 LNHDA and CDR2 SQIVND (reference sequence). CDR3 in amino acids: CASSIVGQVSGNTIYF. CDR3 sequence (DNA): TGTGCCAGTAGTATTGTGGGACAGGTATCTGGAAACACCATATATTTT. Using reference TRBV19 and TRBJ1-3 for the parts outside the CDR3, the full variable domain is DGGITQSPKYLFRKEGQNVTLSCEQNLNHDAMYWYRQDPGQGLRLIYYSQIVNDFQKGDIAEGYSVSREKKESFPLTVTSAQKNPTAFYLCASSIVGQVSGNTIYFGEGSWLTVV.

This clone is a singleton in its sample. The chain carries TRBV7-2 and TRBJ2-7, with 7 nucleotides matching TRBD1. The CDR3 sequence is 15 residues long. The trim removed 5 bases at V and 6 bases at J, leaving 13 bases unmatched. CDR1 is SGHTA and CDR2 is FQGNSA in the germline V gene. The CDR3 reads CASSQGGPGPGEQYF. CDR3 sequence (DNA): TGTGCCAGCAGCCAAGGGGGCCCAGGGCCGGGCGAGCAGTACTTC.

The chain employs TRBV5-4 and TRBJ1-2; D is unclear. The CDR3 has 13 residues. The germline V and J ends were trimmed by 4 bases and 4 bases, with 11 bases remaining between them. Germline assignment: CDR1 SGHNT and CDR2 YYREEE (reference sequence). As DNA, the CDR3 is TGTGCCAGCAGCCCCGGTAGCGGCTATGGCTACACCTTC. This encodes CASSPGSGYGYTF.

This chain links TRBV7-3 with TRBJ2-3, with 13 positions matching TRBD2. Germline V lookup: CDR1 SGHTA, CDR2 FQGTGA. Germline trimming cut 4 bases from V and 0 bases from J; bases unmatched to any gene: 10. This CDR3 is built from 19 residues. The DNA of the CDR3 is TGTGCCAGCAGCTCCCCCAAGGGACTAGCGGGGCCTAGCACAGATACGCAGTATTTT. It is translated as CASSSPKGLAGPSTDTQYF. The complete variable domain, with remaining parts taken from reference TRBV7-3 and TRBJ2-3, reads GAGVSQTPSNKVTEKGKYVELRCDPISGHTALYWYRQSLGQGPEFLIYFQGTGAADDSGLPNDRFFAVRPEGSVSTLKIQRTERGDSAVYLCASSSPKGLAGPSTDTQYFGPGTRLTVL.

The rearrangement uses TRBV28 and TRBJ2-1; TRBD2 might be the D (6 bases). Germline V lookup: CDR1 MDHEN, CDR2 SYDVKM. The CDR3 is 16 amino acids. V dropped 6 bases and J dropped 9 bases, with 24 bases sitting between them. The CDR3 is CASSPPLGLPGGEQFF. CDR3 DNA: TGTGCCAGCAGCCCGCCCCTGGGACTTCCCGGCGGTGAGCAGTTCTTC.